Listed here are 3 T cell receptor beta chains from one sample, sequenced in a study of blood T cells in healthy people across ages. The authors ran a second PCR of roughly 6 to 11 cycles using a sample-barcoded 5' primer and a J-beta primer mix. One entry per CDR3 protein, called by TCRdb with MiXCR from the 5' RACE reads. Of nearly 1 million distinct CDR3 sequences in the sample, about 53% were seen once. The specimen sequenced was blood. These receptors were collected from a woman aged 55-70 years in good health.

This clonotype showed up many times. The chain carries TRBV6-5 and TRBJ2-1, with a possible D match to TRBD2 (6 bases). Trimming removed 8 bases from V and 0 bases from J, with 17 bases in between. The CDR3 contains 16 residues. Germline-derived CDR1 and CDR2 are MNHEY and SVGAGI. The CDR3 nucleotides are TGTGCCAGCGGAGGAGGGAAAATAAGCTCCTACAATGAGCAGTTCTTC. Translating gives CASGGGKISSYNEQFF.

The sample holds many counts of this clonotype. J is TRBJ2-6 and V is TRBV20-1; D is undetermined. This CDR3 is built from 13 residues. Germline V gene sequence: CDR1 DFQATT, CDR2 SNEGSKA (reference sequence). The ends were cut back, 7 bases at V and 0 bases at J, with 7 bases in the middle. The CDR3 sequence: CSGQGSGANVLTF. The CDR3 DNA reads as TGCAGTGGGCAAGGCTCTGGGGCCAACGTCCTGACTTTC.

V is TRBV12-3 or TRBV12-4 and J is TRBJ2-2; TRBD2 agrees at 8 bases. Trimming cost V 5 bases and J 4 bases; bases outside gene matches: 6. The length of the CDR3 is 15 residues. CDR3 DNA sequence: TGTGCCAGCAGTAAAGGACTAGCTGGCACCGGGGAGCTGTTTTTT. This translates into CASSKGLAGTGELFF.